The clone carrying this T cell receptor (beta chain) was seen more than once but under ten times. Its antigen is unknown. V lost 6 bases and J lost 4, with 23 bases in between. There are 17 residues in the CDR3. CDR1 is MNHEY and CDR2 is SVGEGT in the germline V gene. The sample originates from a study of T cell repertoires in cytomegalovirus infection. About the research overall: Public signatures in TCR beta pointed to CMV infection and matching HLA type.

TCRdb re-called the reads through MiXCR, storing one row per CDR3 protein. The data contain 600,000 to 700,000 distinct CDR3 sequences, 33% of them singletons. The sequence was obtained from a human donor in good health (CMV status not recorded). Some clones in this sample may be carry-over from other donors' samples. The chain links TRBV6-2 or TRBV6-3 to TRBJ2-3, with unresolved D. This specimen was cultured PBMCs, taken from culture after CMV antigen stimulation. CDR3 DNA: TGTGCCAGCAGCGAGTTAGGACGGAACTTGTGGCCAGATACGCAGTATTTT. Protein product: CASSELGRNLWPDTQYF.